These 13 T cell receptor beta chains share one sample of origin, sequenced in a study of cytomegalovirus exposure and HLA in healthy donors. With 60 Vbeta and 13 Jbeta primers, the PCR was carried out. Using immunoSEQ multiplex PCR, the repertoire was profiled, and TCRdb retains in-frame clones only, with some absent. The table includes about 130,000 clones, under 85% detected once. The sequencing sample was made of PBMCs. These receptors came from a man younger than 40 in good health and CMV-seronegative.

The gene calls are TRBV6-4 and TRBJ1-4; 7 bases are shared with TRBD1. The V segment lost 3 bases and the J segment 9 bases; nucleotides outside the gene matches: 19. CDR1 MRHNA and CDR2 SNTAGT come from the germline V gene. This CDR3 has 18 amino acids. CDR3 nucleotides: TGTGCCAGCAGTGATCGATGCCGATCCTCACAGGGGAAGAAAAAACTGTTTTTT. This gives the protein CASSDRCRSSQGKKKLFF.

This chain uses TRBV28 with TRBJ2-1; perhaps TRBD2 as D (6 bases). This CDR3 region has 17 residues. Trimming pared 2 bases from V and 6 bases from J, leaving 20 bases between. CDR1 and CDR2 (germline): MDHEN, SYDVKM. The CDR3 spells CASSLTSEGSRGNEQFF. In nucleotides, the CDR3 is TGTGCCAGCAGTTTAACGTCTGAGGGGTCGCGGGGCAATGAGCAGTTCTTC. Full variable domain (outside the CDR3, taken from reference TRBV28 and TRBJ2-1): DVKVTQSSRYLVKRTGEKVFLECVQDMDHENMFWYRQDPGLGLRLIYFSYDVKMKEKGDIPEGYSVSREKKERFSLILESASTNQTSMYLCASSLTSEGSRGNEQFFGPGTRLTVL.

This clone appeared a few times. In nucleotides, the CDR3 is TGTGCCAGCTCACCAATTGCAAATAGTGTATATGGCTACACCTTC. It translates to CASSPIANSVYGYTF. The rearrangement links TRBV18 to TRBJ1-2; no reliable D call. CDR3 length: 15 amino acids. V lost 2 bases to trimming and J lost 5 bases, with 15 bases between them. Looked up from germline, CDR1 is KGHSH and CDR2 is LQKENI.

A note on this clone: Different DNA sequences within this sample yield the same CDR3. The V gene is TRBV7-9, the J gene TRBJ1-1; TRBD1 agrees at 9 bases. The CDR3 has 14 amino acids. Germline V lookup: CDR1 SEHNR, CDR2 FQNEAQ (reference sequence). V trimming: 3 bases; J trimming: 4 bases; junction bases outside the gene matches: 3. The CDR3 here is CASSFSTGGTEAFF. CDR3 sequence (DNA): TGTGCCAGCAGCTTCTCGACAGGGGGCACTGAAGCTTTCTTT.

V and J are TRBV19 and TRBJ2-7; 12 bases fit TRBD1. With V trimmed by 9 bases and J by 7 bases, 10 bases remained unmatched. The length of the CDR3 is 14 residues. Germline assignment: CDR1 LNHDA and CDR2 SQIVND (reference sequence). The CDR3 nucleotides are TGTGCCAGCGCCCGGGACAGGGGGCCGGGTGAGCAGTACTTC. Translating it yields CASARDRGPGEQYF. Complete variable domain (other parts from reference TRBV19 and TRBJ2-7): DGGITQSPKYLFRKEGQNVTLSCEQNLNHDAMYWYRQDPGQGLRLIYYSQIVNDFQKGDIAEGYSVSREKKESFPLTVTSAQKNPTAFYLCASARDRGPGEQYFGPGTRLTVT.

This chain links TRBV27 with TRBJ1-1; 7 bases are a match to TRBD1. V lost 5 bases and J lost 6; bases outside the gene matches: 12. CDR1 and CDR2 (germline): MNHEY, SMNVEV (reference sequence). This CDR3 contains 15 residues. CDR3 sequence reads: CASSPGQVIRSEAFF. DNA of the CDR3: TGTGCCAGCAGTCCCGGACAGGTGATAAGATCTGAAGCTTTCTTT.

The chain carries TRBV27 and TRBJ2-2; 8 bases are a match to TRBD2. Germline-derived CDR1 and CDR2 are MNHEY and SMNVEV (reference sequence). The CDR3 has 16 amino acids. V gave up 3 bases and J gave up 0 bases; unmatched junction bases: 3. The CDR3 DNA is TGTGCCAGCAGTTTCATAGCGGGATCGAACACCGGGGAGCTGTTTTTT. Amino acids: CASSFIAGSNTGELFF.

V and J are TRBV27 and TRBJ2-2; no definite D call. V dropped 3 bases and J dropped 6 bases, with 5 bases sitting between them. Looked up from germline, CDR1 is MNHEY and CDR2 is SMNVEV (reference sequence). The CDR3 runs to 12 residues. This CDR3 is CASSFFSGELFF. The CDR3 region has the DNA TGTGCCAGCAGTTTCTTTTCCGGGGAGCTGTTTTTT.

The CDR3 nucleotides read TGTGCCAGCGGGAGGGAAGAGACCCAGTACTTC. This codes for CASGREETQYF. V usage is TRBV6-6 and J usage is TRBJ2-5; TRBD2 aligns across 7 bases. CDR1 is MNHNY, CDR2 SVGAGI, per germline (reference sequence). This CDR3 is 11 amino acids long. The J segment lost 3 bases and the V segment lost 8 bases, leaving 0 bases of the junction unmatched.

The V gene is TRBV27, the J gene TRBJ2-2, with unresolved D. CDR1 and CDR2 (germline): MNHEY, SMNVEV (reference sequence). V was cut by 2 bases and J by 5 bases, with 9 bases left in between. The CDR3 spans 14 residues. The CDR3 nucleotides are TGTGCCAGCAGTTTAGAGATACCAACCGGGGAGCTGTTTTTT. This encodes CASSLEIPTGELFF.

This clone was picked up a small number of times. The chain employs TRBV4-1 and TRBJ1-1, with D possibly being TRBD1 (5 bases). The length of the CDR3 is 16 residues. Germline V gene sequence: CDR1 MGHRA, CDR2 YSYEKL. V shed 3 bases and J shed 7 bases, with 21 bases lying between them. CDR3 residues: CASSHPGQSGRFEAFF. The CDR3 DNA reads TGCGCCAGCAGCCACCCCGGACAATCCGGCCGCTTTGAAGCTTTCTTT.

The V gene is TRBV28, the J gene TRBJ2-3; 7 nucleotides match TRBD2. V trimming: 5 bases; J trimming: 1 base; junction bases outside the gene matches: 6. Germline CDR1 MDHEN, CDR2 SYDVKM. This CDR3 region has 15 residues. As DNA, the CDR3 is TGTGCCAGCAGTGGCTCGGGGGGTGGCACAGATACGCAGTATTTT. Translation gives CASSGSGGGTDTQYF.

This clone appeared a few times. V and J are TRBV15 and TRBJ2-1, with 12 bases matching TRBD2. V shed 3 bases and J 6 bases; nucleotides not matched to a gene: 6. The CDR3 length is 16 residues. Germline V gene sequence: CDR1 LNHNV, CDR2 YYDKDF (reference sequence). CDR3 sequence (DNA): TGTGCCACCAGCAGGAGTAGGACTAGCGGGGCCAATGAGCAGTTCTTC. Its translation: CATSRSRTSGANEQFF.